These 30 T cell receptor beta chains share one sample of origin, sequenced in a study of T cell changes during pregnancy in multiple sclerosis (dated by TCRdb to the late 2010s). Libraries were prepared through the immunoSEQ multiplex PCR assay. TCRdb mirrors the immuneACCESS table, restricted to in-frame sequences. Some clones are absent from its copies; in checked studies, under half trace to an unresolved V gene, and the reason for the others is unknown. This sample comprises 55,000 to 85,000 clones, approximately 90% of them detected only once. The top ten constitute around 1.6% of the sample. The material was peripheral blood, obtained in the third trimester of pregnancy. The receptors come from a female donor with multiple sclerosis, enrolled in a pregnancy study.

The rearrangement links TRBV5-1 to TRBJ1-3; D is unclear. The CDR3 is 15 amino acids. V lost 0 bases and J lost 1, with 8 bases in between. Germline V CDR1 and CDR2: SGHRS, YFSETQ. The CDR3 loop is CASSLDYSSGNTIYF. The DNA for the CDR3 is TGCGCCAGCAGCTTGGACTATTCGTCTGGAAACACCATATATTTT.

The chain recombines TRBV7-9 with TRBJ2-5; the D is unclear. From germline, CDR1 is SEHNR and CDR2 FQNEAQ (reference sequence). The CDR3 has 15 residues. V was trimmed by 3 bases and J by 1 base, leaving 12 bases between them. The CDR3 loop is CASSLYSYSQETQYF. CDR3 in DNA: TGTGCCAGCAGCTTGTACAGTTATAGCCAAGAGACCCAGTACTTC.

The gene calls are TRBV19 and TRBJ2-5; TRBD2 might be the D (5 bases). Germline loops: CDR1 LNHDA, CDR2 SQIVND (reference sequence). The CDR3 length is 11 residues. V dropped 4 bases and J dropped 5 bases, with 5 bases sitting between them. CDR3 region: CASSTGETQYF. DNA for the CDR3: TGTGCCAGTAGTACGGGGGAGACCCAGTACTTC.

The CDR3 region has the DNA TGCGCCAGCAGTCTTCCGGGACTAGCGACCGGGGAGCTGTTTTTT. Protein product: CASSLPGLATGELFF. This sequence joins TRBV23-1 and TRBJ2-2; 10 bases are shared with TRBD2. TRBV23-1 is flagged as an ORF with uncertain function. The CDR3 is made up of 15 amino acids. J lost 5 bases, V lost 4 bases, and 4 bases had no gene match.

CDR3 DNA sequence: TGTGCCAGCTCACCGACTAGCGGCGTGGGGACCCAGTACTTC. This translates into CASSPTSGVGTQYF. V and J are TRBV18 and TRBJ2-5, with 9 bases matching TRBD2. The CDR3 covers 14 residues. CDR1 is KGHSH and CDR2 is LQKENI in the germline V gene. After removal of 3 bases from V and 7 bases from J, the junction contained 6 bases not matched to a gene.

This clone has just one count. This chain uses TRBV29-1 with TRBJ1-1; D gene ambiguous. The CDR3 is 11 amino acids. V dropped 6 bases and J dropped 0 bases, with 5 bases sitting between them. The V gene's germline CDR1 is SQVTM and CDR2 ANQGSEA. The CDR3 reads CSVSLNTEAFF. DNA of the CDR3: TGCAGCGTAAGCCTGAACACTGAAGCTTTCTTT.

The chain recombines TRBV6-5 with TRBJ2-1, with 8 bases identical to TRBD2. Germline-derived CDR1 and CDR2 are MNHEY and SVGAGI. The CDR3 is 14 amino acids. The V segment lost 3 bases and the J segment 8 bases; nucleotides outside the gene matches: 6. The CDR3: CASSYKRELDEQFF. The CDR3 DNA reads as TGTGCCAGCAGTTATAAGCGGGAGTTGGATGAGCAGTTCTTC.

This clone has just a few counts. The chain couples TRBV6-6 to TRBJ1-5; the match to TRBD1 covers 7 bases. The CDR3 has 14 amino acids. Germline values: CDR1 MNHNY, CDR2 SVGAGI (reference sequence). V shed 5 bases, J shed 6 bases, and the junction held 7 bases outside the gene matches. DNA for the CDR3: TGTGCCAGCAGTCCACAGGGGCCGGGTCAGCCCCAGCATTTT. Protein: CASSPQGPGQPQHF.

The J gene is TRBJ1-3, the V gene TRBV20-1; D gene uncertain. Between the trimmed V and J ends, which lost 8 bases and 9 bases, there was a span of 14 bases. CDR3 size: 11 residues. CDR1 DFQATT and CDR2 SNEGSKA come from the germline V gene (reference sequence). The CDR3 bases are TGCAGTTCACGGGAGAGAAGCACCATATATTTT. As protein: CSSRERSTIYF.

The chain couples TRBV27 to TRBJ1-2, with TRBD1 matching 10 bases. V was clipped by 5 bases and J by 8 bases; unmatched bases: 8. Germline V gene sequence: CDR1 MNHEY, CDR2 SMNVEV (reference sequence). The CDR3 consists of 14 residues. CDR3 residues: CASSPGQGFGGYTF. DNA for the CDR3: TGTGCCAGCAGTCCGGGACAGGGGTTTGGCGGCTACACCTTC.

This clone was seen just once. The V and J genes are TRBV7-2 and TRBJ1-2; TRBD1 might be the D (6 bases). V dropped 0 bases and J dropped 4 bases, with 9 bases sitting between them. The germline V gene encodes CDR1 SGHTA and CDR2 FQGNSA. The length of the CDR3 is 14 residues. This chain's CDR3 is CASSLAQGTYGYTF. CDR3 sequence (DNA): TGTGCCAGCAGCTTAGCGCAGGGGACCTATGGCTACACCTTC.

This chain connects TRBV4-2 to TRBJ1-1; D may be TRBD1 (5 bases). CDR3 length equals 14 residues. In germline, CDR1 is LGHNA, CDR2 YNFKEQ. Deletions cut 0 bases from V and 3 bases from J, with 8 bases between. The DNA for the CDR3 is TGTGCCAGCAGCCAAGATCGGGGGGACACTGAAGCTTTCTTT. Translated: CASSQDRGDTEAFF.

The chain combines TRBV7-8 with TRBJ1-2; D may be TRBD1 (6 bases). Germline CDR1 reads SGHVS; CDR2 reads FQNEAQ. Trimming removed 1 base from V and 8 bases from J, with 14 bases in between. The CDR3 extends over 14 amino acids. DNA for the CDR3: TGTGCCAGCAGCTTAGGGGCGGGGGCGCGCGGCTACACCTTC. Translated, it gives CASSLGAGARGYTF.

This clone was counted a single time. The chain is built from TRBV6-1 and TRBJ1-2; D possibly corresponds to TRBD1 (5 bases). V shed 7 bases and J shed 5 bases, with 14 bases lying between them. CDR1 is MNHNS, CDR2 SASEGT, per germline. The CDR3 loop spans 13 amino acids. Here the CDR3 reads CASTQGHRYGYTF. The CDR3 coding sequence is TGTGCCAGCACTCAAGGACATCGTTATGGCTACACCTTC.

This clone was detected only a few times. V is TRBV25-1 and J is TRBJ2-3, with 10 bases identical to TRBD1. The germline gives CDR1 MGHDK, CDR2 SYGVNS. The CDR3 is 15 residues long. The V gene end was trimmed by 4 bases and the J gene end by 5 bases; junction bases not matched to a gene: 6. CDR3 sequence (DNA): TGTGCCAGCAGTGTCTGGGACAGGGGAGTAGATACGCAGTATTTT. Translated: CASSVWDRGVDTQYF.

CDR3 residues: CASRHLAGAGEQFF. CDR3 bases: TGTGCCAGTAGGCATCTGGCGGGGGCAGGAGAGCAGTTCTTC. V gene TRBV19 combines with J gene TRBJ2-1, with D perhaps matching TRBD2 (7 bases). The CDR3 is 14 residues long. The V gene's germline CDR1 is LNHDA and CDR2 SQIVND (reference sequence). With 6 bases removed from V and 10 bases from J, the gap between germline ends came to 19 bases. The full variable domain, in which reference TRBV19 and TRBJ2-1 provide the parts outside the CDR3, is DGGITQSPKYLFRKEGQNVTLSCEQNLNHDAMYWYRQDPGQGLRLIYYSQIVNDFQKGDIAEGYSVSREKKESFPLTVTSAQKNPTAFYLCASRHLAGAGEQFFGPGTRLTVL.

The chain carries TRBV27 and TRBJ2-2; the D gene is possibly TRBD2 (6 bases). Trimming cost V 1 base and J 4 bases, with 7 bases left between them. This CDR3 spans 14 amino acids. Germline V gives CDR1 MNHEY, CDR2 SMNVEV (reference sequence). The chain's CDR3 is CASSLLGLTGELFF. CDR3 bases: TGTGCCAGCAGTTTATTGGGACTCACCGGGGAGCTGTTTTTT.

This chain links TRBV9 with TRBJ2-7, with TRBD1 as a possible D gene (5 bases). V lost 4 bases to trimming and J lost 5 bases, with 16 bases between them. Germline-derived CDR1 and CDR2 are SGDLS and YYNGEE. CDR3 length: 14 amino acids. CDR3 protein: CASSPSQGIHEQYF. DNA of the CDR3: TGTGCCAGCAGCCCAAGTCAGGGTATCCACGAGCAGTACTTC.

This clone was seen more than once but under ten times. The chain employs TRBV28 and TRBJ2-7, with TRBD1 matching over 8 bases. V dropped 3 bases and J dropped 6; count of bases not matched to a gene: 10. The CDR3 extends over 15 amino acids. The germline gives CDR1 MDHEN, CDR2 SYDVKM. CDR3: CASSLTGAGHGEQYF. DNA of the CDR3: TGTGCCAGCAGTTTGACAGGGGCCGGCCATGGCGAGCAGTACTTC.

This clone was counted between two and nine times. This chain links TRBV19 with TRBJ1-2; 7 positions agree with TRBD1. The germline gives CDR1 LNHDA, CDR2 SQIVND (reference sequence). J was trimmed by 4 bases and V by 4 bases; bases with no gene match: 9. The CDR3 length is 15 residues. The CDR3 loop reads CASSKGTGQTYGYTF. The CDR3 region has the DNA TGTGCCAGTAGTAAAGGGACGGGACAGACCTATGGCTACACCTTC.

This clone was picked up a small number of times. The chain has TRBV29-1 and TRBJ1-1, with a tentative D call TRBD1 (6 bases). This CDR3 comprises 13 residues. V lost 7 bases to trimming and J lost 0 bases, with 12 bases between them. CDR1 and CDR2 (germline): SQVTM, ANQGSEA. CDR3 residues: CSGTGLMNTEAFF. DNA of the CDR3: TGCAGCGGAACAGGGTTGATGAACACTGAAGCTTTCTTT.

V usage is TRBV7-3 and J usage is TRBJ2-3, with TRBD1 identical over 7 bases. Looked up from germline, CDR1 is SGHTA and CDR2 is FQGTGA. This CDR3 region has 16 residues. Unmatched junction bases numbered 10, after V lost 3 bases and J lost 4 bases. The CDR3 protein is CASSLGRQGGADTQYF. The CDR3 coding sequence is TGTGCCAGCAGCTTGGGGAGACAGGGTGGTGCAGATACGCAGTATTTT.

The chain carries TRBV19 and TRBJ2-7, with 10 bases aligning to TRBD1. V lost 5 bases to trimming and J lost 4 bases; unmatched junction nucleotides: 8. This CDR3 comprises 15 residues. Germline loops: CDR1 LNHDA, CDR2 SQIVND (reference sequence). The DNA of the CDR3 is TGTGCCAGTAGTCCTCAGACAGGGGGCGTTTACGAGCAGTACTTC. Translated, it gives CASSPQTGGVYEQYF.

The V gene is TRBV6-1, the J gene TRBJ1-3, with no clear D. The V and J ends lost 4 bases and 0 bases respectively, with 16 bases between them. This CDR3 comprises 17 residues. Germline V gene lookup returns CDR1 MNHNS and CDR2 SASEGT. CDR3 amino acids: CASSVNHGPSSGNTIYF. In nucleotides, the CDR3 is TGTGCCAGCAGTGTTAACCATGGGCCGAGCTCTGGAAACACCATATATTTT.

The CDR3 region has the DNA TGTGCCAGCAGTGACTGGACTAGCGGGGGGCCCAATGAGCAGTTCTTC. Its translation is CASSDWTSGGPNEQFF. This rearrangement joins TRBV6-4 to TRBJ2-1, with 14 bases that match TRBD2. The length of the CDR3 is 16 residues. V gave up 1 base and J gave up 6 bases; unmatched junction bases: 2. Germline V gives CDR1 MRHNA, CDR2 SNTAGT.

The chain joins TRBV4-2 to TRBJ2-1; 12 positions agree with TRBD2. Per the germline V gene, CDR1 is LGHNA and CDR2 is YNFKEQ. This CDR3 has 19 amino acids. The junction had 14 bases not matched to a gene; V was cut back by 0 bases and J by 8 bases. CDR3 nucleotide sequence: TGTGCCAGCAGCCAAGACCCCCCGATCACTAGCGGGAGGCTGGATGAGCAGTTCTTC. Its translation: CASSQDPPITSGRLDEQFF.

V usage is TRBV2 and J usage is TRBJ2-5; 9 nucleotides agree with TRBD2. J was trimmed by 5 bases and V by 3 bases; bases with no gene match: 1. Per the germline V gene, CDR1 is SNHLY and CDR2 is FYNNEI. This CDR3 is built from 13 residues. The CDR3 spells CASSETSGETQYF. In DNA form, the CDR3 reads TGTGCCAGCAGTGAGACTAGCGGCGAGACCCAGTACTTC.

This clone was observed once. V and J are TRBV21-1 and TRBJ1-5; no check of the table's D call, TRBD1, against the DNA was made. TRBV21-1 is a known pseudogene. This CDR3 is built from 14 residues. DNA for the CDR3: TGTGCCAGCAGCAATTCTAGGGGGTACCAGCCCCAGCATTTT. Its translation is CASSNSRGYQPQHF.

The count of this clone is one. The chain has TRBV7-9 and TRBJ1-1, with 11 bases aligning to TRBD1. This CDR3 is 18 amino acids long. CDR1 SEHNR and CDR2 FQNEAQ come from the germline V gene (reference sequence). The V segment lost 4 bases and the J segment 0 bases; nucleotides outside the gene matches: 10. The CDR3 nucleotides read TGTGCCAGCAGCTCTCGAGCAAAGGACAGGGGGCTGAACACTGAAGCTTTCTTT. Protein: CASSSRAKDRGLNTEAFF.

This clone was observed once. The V and J genes are TRBV7-2 and TRBJ1-2; 9 bases fit TRBD1. CDR1 and CDR2 (germline): SGHTA, FQGNSA. The CDR3 runs to 16 residues. Trimming at V came to 5 bases and at J to 4 bases, leaving 11 bases not matched to a gene. DNA for the CDR3: TGTGCCAGCAGCCCCGGGACAGGGTATAATAGCTATGGCTACACCTTC. It specifies CASSPGTGYNSYGYTF.